The 4 T cell receptor beta chains presented below share a single source sample, sequenced in a study of post-analysis software for immune sequencing data. These receptors are not linked to any known antigen. Study-level points and caveats: The study found TRBV5-6, TRBV5-1 and TRBV20-1 among several TRBV segments more frequent in patients than controls.

TCR beta libraries were prepared from cDNA with unique molecular identifiers. A single record per CDR3 protein comes from TCRdb applying MiXCR to the PCR reads. The data show approximately 730,000 distinct CDR3 sequences, about half seen once. Sequencing input: blood. The receptor source for this set is a girl between 5 and 17 years old with multiple sclerosis.

This clonotype was picked up a small number of times. Being one base from a much bigger clone, this may be a read error. The V and J genes are TRBV5-1 and TRBJ1-6; D not resolved. Germline CDR1 and CDR2: SGHRS and YFSETQ. The CDR3 loop spans 15 amino acids. CDR3 sequence (DNA): TGCGCCAGCAGCCTCGGGCCAGAGGGTAATTCACCCCCCCACTTT. This sequence encodes CASSLGPEGNSPPHF. The variable domain in full, with the rest retrieved from reference TRBV5-1 and TRBJ1-6, is KAGVTQTPRYLIKTRGQQVTLSCSPISGHRSVSWYQQTPGQGLQFLFEYFSETQRNKGNFPGRFSGRQFSNSRSEMNVSTLELGDSALYLCASSLGPEGNSPPHFGNGTRLTVT.

There are a few counts of this clonotype. The gene calls are TRBV7-9 and TRBJ2-7; the D is unclear. The CDR3 extends over 13 amino acids. Germline-derived CDR1 and CDR2 are SEHNR and FQNEAQ (reference sequence). V lost 4 bases to trimming and J lost 1 base, with 8 bases between them. This CDR3 is CASSSPQSYEQYF. The DNA for the CDR3 is TGTGCCAGCAGCTCTCCCCAGTCCTACGAGCAGTACTTC.

This clonotype was counted a few times. The chain joins TRBV6-2 or TRBV6-3 to TRBJ2-7, with D tentatively TRBD2 (5 bases). Trimming took off 5 bases at V and 4 bases at J, with 12 bases between the two ends. Germline CDR1 MNHEY, CDR2 SVGEGT. The CDR3 covers 13 residues. This CDR3 is CASSPMTGYEQYF. DNA for the CDR3: TGTGCCAGCAGTCCCATGACGGGATACGAGCAGTACTTC.

The J gene is TRBJ2-5, the V gene TRBV5-1, with 7 bases matching TRBD1. Germline loops: CDR1 SGHRS, CDR2 YFSETQ. The CDR3 contains 15 residues. The V gene end was trimmed by 0 bases and the J gene end by 2 bases; junction bases not matched to a gene: 4. The CDR3 spells CASSLDSGQQETQYF. The CDR3 DNA sequence: TGCGCCAGCAGCTTGGACTCGGGACAGCAAGAGACCCAGTACTTC. The full variable domain, completed using reference TRBV5-1 and TRBJ2-5, is KAGVTQTPRYLIKTRGQQVTLSCSPISGHRSVSWYQQTPGQGLQFLFEYFSETQRNKGNFPGRFSGRQFSNSRSEMNVSTLELGDSALYLCASSLDSGQQETQYFGPGTRLLVL.